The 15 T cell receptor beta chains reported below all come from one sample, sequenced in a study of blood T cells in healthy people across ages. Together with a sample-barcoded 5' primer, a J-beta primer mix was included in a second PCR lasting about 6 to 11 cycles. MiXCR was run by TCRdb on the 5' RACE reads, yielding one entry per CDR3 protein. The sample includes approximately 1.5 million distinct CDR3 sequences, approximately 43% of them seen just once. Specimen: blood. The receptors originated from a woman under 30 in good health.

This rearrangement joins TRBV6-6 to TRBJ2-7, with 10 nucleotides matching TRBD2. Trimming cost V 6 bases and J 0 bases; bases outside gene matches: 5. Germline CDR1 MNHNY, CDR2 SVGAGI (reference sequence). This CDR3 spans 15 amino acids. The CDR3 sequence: CASSPSSGSSYEQYF. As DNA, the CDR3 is TGTGCCAGCAGCCCCTCTAGCGGGAGCTCCTACGAGCAGTACTTC.

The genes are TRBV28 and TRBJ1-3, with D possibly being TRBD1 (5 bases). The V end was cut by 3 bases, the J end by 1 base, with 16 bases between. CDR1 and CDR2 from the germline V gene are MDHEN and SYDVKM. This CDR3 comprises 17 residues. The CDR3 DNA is TGTGCCAGCAGTTTCCCGTCCCGAGACAGATCTGGAAACACCATATATTTT. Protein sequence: CASSFPSRDRSGNTIYF.

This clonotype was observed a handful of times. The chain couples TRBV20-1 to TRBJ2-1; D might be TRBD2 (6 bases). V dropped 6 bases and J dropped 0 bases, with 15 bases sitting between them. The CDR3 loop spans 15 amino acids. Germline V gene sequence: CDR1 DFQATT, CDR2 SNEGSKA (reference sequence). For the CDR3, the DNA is TGCAGTGCCCGGGCCGGGGGTTCCTCCTACAATGAGCAGTTCTTC. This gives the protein CSARAGGSSYNEQFF.

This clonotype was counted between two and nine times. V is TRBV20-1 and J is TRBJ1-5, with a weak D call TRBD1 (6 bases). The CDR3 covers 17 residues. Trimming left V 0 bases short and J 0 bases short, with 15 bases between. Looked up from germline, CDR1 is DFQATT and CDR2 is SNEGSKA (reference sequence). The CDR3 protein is CSARDLGQRYSNQPQHF. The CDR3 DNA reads TGCAGTGCTAGAGATCTTGGACAGAGGTATAGCAATCAGCCCCAGCATTTT.

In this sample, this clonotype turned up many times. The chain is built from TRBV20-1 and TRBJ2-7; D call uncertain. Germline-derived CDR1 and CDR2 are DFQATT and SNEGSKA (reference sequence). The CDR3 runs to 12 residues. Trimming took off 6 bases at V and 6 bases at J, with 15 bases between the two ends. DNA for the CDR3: TGCAGTGCCGCCAAAGGCGGTTCCGAGCAGTACTTC. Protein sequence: CSAAKGGSEQYF.

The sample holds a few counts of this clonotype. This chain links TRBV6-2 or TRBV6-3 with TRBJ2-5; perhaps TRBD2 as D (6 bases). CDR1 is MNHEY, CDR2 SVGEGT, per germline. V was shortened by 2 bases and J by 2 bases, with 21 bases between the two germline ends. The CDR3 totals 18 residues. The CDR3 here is CASSYPSRGLARQETQYF. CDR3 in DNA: TGTGCCAGCAGTTACCCATCTCGTGGGCTAGCGAGACAAGAGACCCAGTACTTC.

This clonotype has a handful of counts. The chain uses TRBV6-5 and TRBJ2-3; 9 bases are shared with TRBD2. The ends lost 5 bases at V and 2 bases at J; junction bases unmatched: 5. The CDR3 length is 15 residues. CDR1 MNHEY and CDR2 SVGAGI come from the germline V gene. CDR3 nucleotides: TGTGCCAGCAGTCGGAGCGGGGGGTTCACAGATACGCAGTATTTT. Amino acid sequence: CASSRSGGFTDTQYF.

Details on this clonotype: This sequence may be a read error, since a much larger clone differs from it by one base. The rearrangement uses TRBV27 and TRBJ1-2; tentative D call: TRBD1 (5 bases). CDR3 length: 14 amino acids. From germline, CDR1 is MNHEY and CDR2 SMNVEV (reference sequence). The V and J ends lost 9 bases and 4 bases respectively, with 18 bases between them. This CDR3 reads CASPGEKPGYGYTF. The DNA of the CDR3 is TGTGCCAGTCCGGGGGAAAAGCCTGGCTATGGCTACACCTTC.

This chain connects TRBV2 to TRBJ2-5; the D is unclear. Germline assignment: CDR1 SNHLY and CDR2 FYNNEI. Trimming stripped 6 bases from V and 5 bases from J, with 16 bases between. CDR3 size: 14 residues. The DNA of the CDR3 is TGTGCCAGCAGGGAATCAACGTTCGGGGAGACCCAGTACTTC. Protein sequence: CASRESTFGETQYF.

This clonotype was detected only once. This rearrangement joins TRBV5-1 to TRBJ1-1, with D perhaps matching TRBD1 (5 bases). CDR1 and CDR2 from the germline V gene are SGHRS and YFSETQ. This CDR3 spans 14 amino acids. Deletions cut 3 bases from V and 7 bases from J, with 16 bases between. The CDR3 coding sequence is TGCGCCAGCAGCTCCCATGGGTCGGACAATGAAGCTTTCTTT. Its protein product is CASSSHGSDNEAFF.

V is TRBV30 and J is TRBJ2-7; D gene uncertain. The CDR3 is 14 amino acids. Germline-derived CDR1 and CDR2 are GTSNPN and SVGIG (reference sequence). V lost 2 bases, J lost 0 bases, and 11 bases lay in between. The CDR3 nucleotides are TGTGCCTGGAGTTCCGGACCGAACTCCTACGAGCAGTACTTC. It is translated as CAWSSGPNSYEQYF.

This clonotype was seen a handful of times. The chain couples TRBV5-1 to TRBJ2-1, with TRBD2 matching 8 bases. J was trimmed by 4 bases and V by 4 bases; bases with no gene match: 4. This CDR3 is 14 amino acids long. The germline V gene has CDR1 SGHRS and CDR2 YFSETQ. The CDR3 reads CASSGGRTYNEQFF. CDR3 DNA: TGCGCCAGCAGCGGCGGGAGGACTTACAATGAGCAGTTCTTC.

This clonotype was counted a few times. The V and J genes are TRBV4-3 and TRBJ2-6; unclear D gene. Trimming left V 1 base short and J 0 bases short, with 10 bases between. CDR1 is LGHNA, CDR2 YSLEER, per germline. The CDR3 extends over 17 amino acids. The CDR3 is CASSQAGPSSGANVLTF. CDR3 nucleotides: TGCGCCAGCAGCCAAGCAGGACCTAGCTCTGGGGCCAACGTCCTGACTTTC.

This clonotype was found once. DNA of the CDR3: TGCAGTGCTAAACTAGCTAACTACAATGAGCAGTTCTTC. Residues: CSAKLANYNEQFF. V is TRBV20-1 and J is TRBJ2-1; possibly TRBD2 for D (6 bases). Trimming removed 4 bases from V and 3 bases from J, with 10 bases in between. This CDR3 is 13 amino acids long. Germline lookup yields CDR1 DFQATT and CDR2 SNEGSKA (reference sequence).

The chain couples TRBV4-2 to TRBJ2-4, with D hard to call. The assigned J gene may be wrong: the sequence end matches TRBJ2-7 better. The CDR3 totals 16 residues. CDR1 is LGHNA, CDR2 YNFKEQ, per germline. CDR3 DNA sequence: TGTGCCAGCAGCCATGAGACCCTATCCTCTACCTACGAGCAGTACTTC. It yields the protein CASSHETLSSTYEQYF.